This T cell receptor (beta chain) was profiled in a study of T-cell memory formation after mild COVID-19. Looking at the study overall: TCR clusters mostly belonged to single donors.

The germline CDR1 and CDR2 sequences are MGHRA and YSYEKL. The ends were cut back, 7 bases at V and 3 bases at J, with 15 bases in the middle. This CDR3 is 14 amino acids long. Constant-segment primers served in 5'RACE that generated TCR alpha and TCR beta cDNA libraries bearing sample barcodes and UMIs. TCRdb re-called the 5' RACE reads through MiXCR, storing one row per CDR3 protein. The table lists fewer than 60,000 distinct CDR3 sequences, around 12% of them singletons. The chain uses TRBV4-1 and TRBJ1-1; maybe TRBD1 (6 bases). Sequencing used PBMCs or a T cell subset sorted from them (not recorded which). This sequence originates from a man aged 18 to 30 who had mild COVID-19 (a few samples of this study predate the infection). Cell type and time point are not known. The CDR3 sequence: CASTKNGQYTEAFF. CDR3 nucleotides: TGCGCCAGCACCAAAAACGGACAGTACACTGAAGCTTTCTTT.